Listed below are T cell receptor beta chains from one sample, sequenced in a study of vaccination and CD4 T cells after COVID-19. The antigens these receptors bind are not known. MiXCR was run by TCRdb on the PCR reads, yielding one entry per CDR3 protein. The sample lists approximately 12,000 distinct CDR3 sequences, under 60% seen once, with approximately 16% in the top ten. The sample was CD4+ T cells from blood, cultured in vitro. Every receptor here comes from a human donor who had recovered from COVID-19. Both conserved end residues are part of each CDR3. A D gene is named only where the DNA matches it firmly. Rows give clone size only sometimes, using once, few, many, or a class for an expanded clone.

clone_size: NA; d_call: TRBD2; v_call: TRBV3-1; j_call: TRBJ2-5; cdr3_nt: TGTGCCAGCAGCCAAGGGAGGACTAGCGGACAAGAGACCCAGTACTTC; cdr3_aa: CASSQGRTSGQETQYF
clone_size: NA; d_call: TRBD1; v_call: TRBV19; j_call: TRBJ2-3; cdr3_nt: TGTGCCAGTACCACAAGGGCGACAGGGGGCGCGTATACGCAGTATTTT; cdr3_aa: CASTTRATGGAYTQYF
clone_size: NA; d_call: NA; v_call: TRBV27; j_call: TRBJ1-2; cdr3_nt: TGTGCCAGCAGTTTATCCGGGAGCGGCTACTATGGCTACACCTTC; cdr3_aa: CASSLSGSGYYGYTF
clone_size: NA; d_call: NA; v_call: TRBV20-1; j_call: TRBJ2-1; cdr3_nt: TGCAGTGCTACAGGATCTCGCTATGAGCAGTTCTTC; cdr3_aa: CSATGSRYEQFF
clone_size: few; d_call: NA; v_call: TRBV6-2/TRBV6-3; j_call: TRBJ2-3; cdr3_nt: TGTGCCAGCAGTTGGACAGTAGCGGGAGATACGCAGTATTTT; cdr3_aa: CASSWTVAGDTQYF
clone_size: few; d_call: TRBD2; v_call: TRBV6-1; j_call: TRBJ2-2; cdr3_nt: TGTGCCACCAGGGCTGCGGGAGGGCCCCCTGGCACCGGGGAGCTGTTTTTT; cdr3_aa: CATRAAGGPPGTGELFF
clone_size: NA; d_call: NA; v_call: TRBV30; j_call: TRBJ2-2; cdr3_nt: TGTGCTTCGCCCCTAACGAACACCGGGGAGCTGTTTTTT; cdr3_aa: CASPLTNTGELFF
clone_size: NA; d_call: TRBD2; v_call: TRBV28; j_call: TRBJ2-4; cdr3_nt: TGTGCCAGCAGTCCACCGACTAGCGGGATTGCCAAAAACATTCAGTACTTC; cdr3_aa: CASSPPTSGIAKNIQYF
clone_size: NA; d_call: NA; v_call: TRBV20-1; j_call: TRBJ2-7; cdr3_nt: TGCAGTGCTAGAGATCGTGGCGGCTACGAGCAGTACTTC; cdr3_aa: CSARDRGGYEQYF
clone_size: NA; d_call: NA; v_call: TRBV6-5; j_call: TRBJ2-3; cdr3_nt: TGTGCCAGCAGTTTGGGCCGCACAGATACGCAGTATTTT; cdr3_aa: CASSLGRTDTQYF
clone_size: NA; d_call: NA; v_call: TRBV15; j_call: TRBJ2-1; cdr3_nt: TGTGCCACCAGCAGAGATGGTAACGGGCGCAATGAGCAGTTCTTC; cdr3_aa: CATSRDGNGRNEQFF
clone_size: NA; d_call: NA; v_call: TRBV20-1; j_call: TRBJ2-7; cdr3_nt: TGCAGTGCTAGGCAAACGGGGCGGACCTACGAGCAGTACTTC; cdr3_aa: CSARQTGRTYEQYF
clone_size: once; d_call: NA; v_call: TRBV7-7; j_call: TRBJ2-1; cdr3_nt: TGTGCTAGCAGCTTACAAGTCGGTATCAATGAGCAGTTCTTC; cdr3_aa: CASSLQVGINEQFF
clone_size: NA; d_call: NA; v_call: TRBV6-2/TRBV6-3; j_call: TRBJ2-1; cdr3_nt: TGTGCCAGCAGTAGAGGACTACCGAATGAGCAGTTCTTC; cdr3_aa: CASSRGLPNEQFF
clone_size: NA; d_call: NA; v_call: TRBV20-1; j_call: TRBJ2-2; cdr3_nt: TGCAGTGCTAGAGGTTACATCCACGGGGAGCTGTTTTTT; cdr3_aa: CSARGYIHGELFF
clone_size: NA; d_call: TRBD1; v_call: TRBV20-1; j_call: TRBJ1-2; cdr3_nt: TGCAGTGCTAGGACAGGGAGGCACTGGGATGGCTACACCTTC; cdr3_aa: CSARTGRHWDGYTF
clone_size: NA; d_call: TRBD2; v_call: TRBV19; j_call: TRBJ2-3; cdr3_nt: TGTGCCAGTAGTAGTCAGAGCGGGAGAGAACCAGATACGCAGTATTTT; cdr3_aa: CASSSQSGREPDTQYF
clone_size: NA; d_call: TRBD1; v_call: TRBV4-2; j_call: TRBJ2-3; cdr3_nt: TGTGCCAGCAGCCAAGACAGGGGGAGCACAGATACGCAGTATTTT; cdr3_aa: CASSQDRGSTDTQYF
clone_size: few; d_call: NA; v_call: TRBV2; j_call: TRBJ2-3; cdr3_nt: TGTGCCAGCGGGGTGGTAGCCACAGATACGCAGTATTTT; cdr3_aa: CASGVVATDTQYF
clone_size: few; d_call: TRBD2; v_call: TRBV6-4; j_call: TRBJ2-3; cdr3_nt: TGTGCCAGCAGTGACGGGGCGGGAGGCACAGATACGCAGTATTTT; cdr3_aa: CASSDGAGGTDTQYF
clone_size: NA; d_call: NA; v_call: TRBV12-5; j_call: TRBJ2-3; cdr3_nt: TGTGCTAGTGGTATTGGCGAGGCAGATACGCAGTATTTT; cdr3_aa: CASGIGEADTQYF
clone_size: few; d_call: TRBD2; v_call: TRBV20-1; j_call: TRBJ2-7; cdr3_nt: TGCAGTGCTAGAAGGCCTAGCGGGAGCTACGAGCAGTACTTC; cdr3_aa: CSARRPSGSYEQYF
clone_size: few; d_call: NA; v_call: TRBV14; j_call: TRBJ1-2; cdr3_nt: TGTGCCAGCAGCCTCAATTTAGGGGCAAGGGGCTACACCTTC; cdr3_aa: CASSLNLGARGYTF
clone_size: NA; d_call: NA; v_call: TRBV6-5; j_call: TRBJ1-5; cdr3_nt: TGTGCCAGCAGTTACTCCAACAGGGATAGCAATCAGCCCCAGCATTTT; cdr3_aa: CASSYSNRDSNQPQHF
clone_size: NA; d_call: TRBD1; v_call: TRBV12-3/TRBV12-4; j_call: TRBJ1-5; cdr3_nt: TGTGCCAGCAGTTTAGGGACAGGGGATAGCAATCAGCCCCAGCATTTT; cdr3_aa: CASSLGTGDSNQPQHF
clone_size: few; d_call: TRBD1; v_call: TRBV19; j_call: TRBJ1-1; cdr3_nt: TGTGCCTCAAAGGAGGGGGCAGCTTTCTTT; cdr3_aa: CASKEGAAFF
clone_size: NA; d_call: NA; v_call: TRBV20-1; j_call: TRBJ1-1; cdr3_nt: TGCAGTGCTAGGGCAGCCCAACATATGAACACTGAAGCTTTCTTT; cdr3_aa: CSARAAQHMNTEAFF
clone_size: NA; d_call: NA; v_call: TRBV30; j_call: TRBJ2-3; cdr3_nt: TGTGCCTGGAGCTCAACCGGAGATACGCAGTATTTT; cdr3_aa: CAWSSTGDTQYF
clone_size: NA; d_call: NA; v_call: TRBV28; j_call: TRBJ1-1; cdr3_nt: TGTGCCAGCTCCTCAGGGGCAGGGTATAGCACTGAAGCTTTCTTT; cdr3_aa: CASSSGAGYSTEAFF
clone_size: NA; d_call: NA; v_call: TRBV30; j_call: TRBJ2-7; cdr3_nt: TGTGCCTGGAGTTTCCAGGGGATGTTCGACGAGCAGTACTTC; cdr3_aa: CAWSFQGMFDEQYF
clone_size: NA; d_call: TRBD2; v_call: TRBV29-1; j_call: TRBJ2-3; cdr3_nt: TGCAGCGTTAGTCACAGGAGCGGGGATGATACGCAGTATTTT; cdr3_aa: CSVSHRSGDDTQYF
clone_size: NA; d_call: NA; v_call: TRBV18; j_call: TRBJ2-5; cdr3_nt: TGTGCCAGCTTATCCCGGTCTGAAAAGGGGTCGGAGACCCAGTACTTC; cdr3_aa: CASLSRSEKGSETQYF
clone_size: NA; d_call: NA; v_call: TRBV18; j_call: TRBJ2-5; cdr3_nt: TGTGCCAGCTCACGACTCCAGGGGTTGGGAGAGACCCAGTACTTC; cdr3_aa: CASSRLQGLGETQYF
clone_size: NA; d_call: NA; v_call: TRBV5-4; j_call: TRBJ2-3; cdr3_nt: TGTGCCAGCAGCGGGGTGGGGGGAGCAGATACGCAGTATTTT; cdr3_aa: CASSGVGGADTQYF
clone_size: few; d_call: NA; v_call: TRBV27; j_call: TRBJ2-3; cdr3_nt: TGTGCCAGCAGCCCGACTGTCCCAGATACGCAGTATTTT; cdr3_aa: CASSPTVPDTQYF
clone_size: once; d_call: TRBD2; v_call: TRBV7-2; j_call: TRBJ2-1; cdr3_nt: TGTGTCAGCAGCCCCCCCCTAGCGGGAGGGCTCGGCAATGAGCAGTTCTTC; cdr3_aa: CVSSPPLAGGLGNEQFF
clone_size: few; d_call: TRBD2; v_call: TRBV7-9; j_call: TRBJ2-7; cdr3_nt: TGTGCCAGCCAGGGCGGACTAGCGACCTACGAGCAGTACTTC; cdr3_aa: CASQGGLATYEQYF
clone_size: few; d_call: TRBD2; v_call: TRBV20-1; j_call: TRBJ2-3; cdr3_nt: TGCAGTGCTAGGGGCAGGGTTAGTTTTAGCGGGACCACAGATACGCAGTATTTT; cdr3_aa: CSARGRVSFSGTTDTQYF
clone_size: NA; d_call: TRBD1; v_call: TRBV20-1; j_call: TRBJ1-5; cdr3_nt: TGCAGTGCTAGAACAGGGGTAAATCAGCCCCAGCATTTT; cdr3_aa: CSARTGVNQPQHF
clone_size: NA; d_call: TRBD1; v_call: TRBV24-1; j_call: TRBJ2-3; cdr3_nt: TGTGCCACCAGTGATCCCCTAGGGCCGGGACAGGGTGTCGATACGCAGTATTTT; cdr3_aa: CATSDPLGPGQGVDTQYF
clone_size: NA; d_call: NA; v_call: TRBV20-1; j_call: TRBJ1-5; cdr3_nt: TGCAGTGCCGACTCCACTAGCAATCAGCCCCAGCATTTT; cdr3_aa: CSADSTSNQPQHF
clone_size: few; d_call: TRBD2; v_call: TRBV20-1; j_call: TRBJ2-1; cdr3_nt: TGCAGTGCTGCGGGGGTTGTCGGGAGGCCTGTCAATGAGCAGTTCTTC; cdr3_aa: CSAAGVVGRPVNEQFF
clone_size: NA; d_call: TRBD2; v_call: TRBV7-6; j_call: TRBJ2-7; cdr3_nt: TGTGCCAGCAGCCTAATGAGCGGGAGTGGCGAGCAGTACTTC; cdr3_aa: CASSLMSGSGEQYF
clone_size: few; d_call: TRBD2; v_call: TRBV20-1; j_call: TRBJ2-5; cdr3_nt: TGCAGTGCTCCTGCCCCCATAGCGGGAGGCCTGCGGCAAGAGACCCAGTACTTC; cdr3_aa: CSAPAPIAGGLRQETQYF
clone_size: NA; d_call: NA; v_call: TRBV11-1; j_call: TRBJ2-3; cdr3_nt: TGTGCCAGCAGCCCATCGCCTCCCAAAGACGGTACGCAGTATTTT; cdr3_aa: CASSPSPPKDGTQYF
clone_size: NA; d_call: NA; v_call: TRBV7-2; j_call: TRBJ2-7; cdr3_nt: TGTGCCAGCAGCCGAGGGGGATCCGCATACGAGCAGTACTTC; cdr3_aa: CASSRGGSAYEQYF
clone_size: NA; d_call: NA; v_call: TRBV19; j_call: TRBJ2-5; cdr3_nt: TGTGCCAGTAGTATGGGTAGGGGCCGGGGACAAGAGACCCAGTACTTC; cdr3_aa: CASSMGRGRGQETQYF
clone_size: few; d_call: TRBD2; v_call: TRBV6-2/TRBV6-3; j_call: TRBJ2-1; cdr3_nt: TGTGCCAGCAGTAGCGGGAGCTCCTACAATGAGCAGTTCTTC; cdr3_aa: CASSSGSSYNEQFF
clone_size: once; d_call: NA; v_call: TRBV2; j_call: TRBJ2-1; cdr3_nt: TGTGCCAGCAATGAACAATTTGTCAATGAGCAGTTCTTC; cdr3_aa: CASNEQFVNEQFF
clone_size: few; d_call: NA; v_call: TRBV28; j_call: TRBJ1-5; cdr3_nt: TGTGCCAGCATCCCCCCGGGACCGAACAATCAGCCCCAGCATTTT; cdr3_aa: CASIPPGPNNQPQHF
clone_size: NA; d_call: TRBD2; v_call: TRBV25-1; j_call: TRBJ2-5; cdr3_nt: TGTGCCAGCAGTGATGGGCAGCGGGAGAGGGAGACCCAGTACTTC; cdr3_aa: CASSDGQRERETQYF
clone_size: few; d_call: TRBD1; v_call: TRBV6-1; j_call: TRBJ1-6; cdr3_nt: TGTGCCAGCAGTCAACACCAGGGGGATAATTCACCCCTCCACTTT; cdr3_aa: CASSQHQGDNSPLHF
clone_size: NA; d_call: TRBD2; v_call: TRBV7-6; j_call: TRBJ2-6; cdr3_nt: TGTGCCAGCAGCTTTTACGGGAGGGCCCCGGGGGCCAACGTCCTGACTTTC; cdr3_aa: CASSFYGRAPGANVLTF
clone_size: once; d_call: NA; v_call: TRBV12-3/TRBV12-4; j_call: TRBJ1-1; cdr3_nt: TGTGCCAGCAGTTTAGGCAGGGAGGCTGAAGCTTTCTTT; cdr3_aa: CASSLGREAEAFF
clone_size: NA; d_call: NA; v_call: TRBV7-9; j_call: TRBJ2-1; cdr3_nt: TGTGCCAGCAGCTTAGCGTATTTTGTTAGCTCCTACAATGAGCAGTTCTTC; cdr3_aa: CASSLAYFVSSYNEQFF
clone_size: NA; d_call: TRBD1; v_call: TRBV12-3/TRBV12-4; j_call: TRBJ2-3; cdr3_nt: TGTGCCAGCAGTCCTCCGGGACAGGGGGCACATACGCAGTATTTT; cdr3_aa: CASSPPGQGAHTQYF
clone_size: NA; d_call: TRBD2; v_call: TRBV27; j_call: TRBJ2-3; cdr3_nt: TGTGCCAGCAGTTTAATCGGGCTAGCGGGAGCAGATACGCAGTATTTT; cdr3_aa: CASSLIGLAGADTQYF